These 20 T cell receptor beta chains originate from one sample sequenced in a study of blood T cell repertoires in COVID-19. Clones were sequenced by immunoSEQ multiplex PCR, and TCRdb holds only the in-frame ones, with some missing. This table has roughly 320,000 clones, more than 80% appearing once. Sequenced: peripheral blood. These receptor sequences come from a woman in her forties or fifties with COVID-19, enrolled during active disease.

In its sample, this clone was seen once. The rearrangement joins TRBV19 to TRBJ2-6; 9 nucleotides match TRBD1. CDR3 length: 18 residues. Germline CDR1 reads LNHDA; CDR2 reads SQIVND (reference sequence). The V gene end was trimmed by 6 bases and the J gene end by 1 base; junction bases not matched to a gene: 10. The CDR3 nucleotides are TGTGCCAGTAGCAGTCCGGGACAGGGTGAGTCTGGGGCCAACGTCCTGACTTTC. This encodes CASSSPGQGESGANVLTF.

This clone appeared a few times. This chain joins TRBV30 and TRBJ2-2; D is ambiguous. This CDR3 is built from 14 residues. CDR1 is GTSNPN and CDR2 is SVGIG in the germline V gene (reference sequence). Trimming took off 6 bases at V and 7 bases at J, with 18 bases between the two ends. CDR3 in amino acids: CACRAGFIYGELFF. The CDR3 coding sequence is TGTGCCTGTCGCGCCGGGTTTATTTACGGGGAGCTGTTTTTT. Variable domain in full (rest from reference TRBV30 and TRBJ2-2): SQTIHQWPATLVQPVGSPLSLECTVEGTSNPNLYWYRQAAGRGLQLLFYSVGIGQISSEVPQNLSASRPQDRQFILSSKKLLLSDSGFYLCACRAGFIYGELFFGEGSRLTVL.

This chain uses TRBV27 with TRBJ2-7; D is unclear. Germline V gene lookup returns CDR1 MNHEY and CDR2 SMNVEV (reference sequence). The CDR3 loop spans 14 amino acids. The V gene lost 3 bases and the J gene lost 1 base, with 10 bases spanning the gap. In DNA form, the CDR3 reads TGTGCCAGCAGTTTTTCTTTCAGTTCCTACGAGCAGTACTTC. Its protein product is CASSFSFSSYEQYF.

The chain recombines TRBV11-3 with TRBJ2-5; 8 bases are a match to TRBD2. CDR3 size: 15 residues. After removal of 5 bases from V and 6 bases from J, the junction contained 11 bases not matched to a gene. Per germline, CDR1 SGHNT and CDR2 YENEEA. CDR3 region: CASSLSGAGKKTQYF. CDR3 DNA sequence: TGTGCCAGCAGCCTTAGCGGGGCAGGCAAAAAGACCCAGTACTTC.

This rearrangement joins TRBV24-1 to TRBJ2-5, with 7 positions matching TRBD1. The V and J ends lost 3 bases and 1 base, in that order; junction bases with no gene match: 4. Germline V gene lookup returns CDR1 KGHDR and CDR2 SFDVKD. The length of the CDR3 is 15 residues. For the CDR3, the DNA is TGTGCCACCAGTGATCGGGGACAGCCCCAAGAGACCCAGTACTTC. Translating gives CATSDRGQPQETQYF.

The chain is built from TRBV18 and TRBJ1-2, with 10 bases lining up with TRBD1. Per the germline V gene, CDR1 is KGHSH and CDR2 is LQKENI. The CDR3 covers 13 residues. Germline trimming cut 4 bases from V and 4 bases from J; bases unmatched to any gene: 0. Written as DNA, the CDR3 is TGTGCCAGCTCACGGACAGGGGGCTATGGCTACACCTTC. It yields the protein CASSRTGGYGYTF. Variable domain in full (rest from reference TRBV18 and TRBJ1-2): NAGVMQNPRHLVRRRGQEARLRCSPMKGHSHVYWYRQLPEEGLKFMVYLQKENIIDESGMPKERFSAEFPKEGPSILRIQQVVRGDSAAYFCASSRTGGYGYTFGSGTRLTVV.

CDR3 in amino acids: CASSIVAGGTKNEQYF. The CDR3 DNA reads as TGTGCCAGTAGTATTGTGGCGGGAGGAACCAAAAACGAGCAGTACTTC. V is TRBV19 and J is TRBJ2-7, with TRBD2 matching over 8 bases. The CDR3 has 16 amino acids. In germline, CDR1 is LNHDA, CDR2 SQIVND (reference sequence). Unmatched junction bases numbered 12, after V lost 3 bases and J lost 5 bases.

This chain links TRBV5-4 with TRBJ2-7; no clear D. V lost 4 bases to trimming and J lost 5 bases, with 13 bases between them. The CDR3 totals 13 residues. Germline-derived CDR1 and CDR2 are SGHNT and YYREEE (reference sequence). The CDR3 is CASSPQNINEQYF. CDR3 sequence (DNA): TGTGCCAGCAGCCCACAGAATATTAACGAGCAGTACTTC.

The gene calls are TRBV5-1 and TRBJ2-1; D gene unclear. Between the trimmed V and J ends, which lost 0 bases and 4 bases, there was a span of 8 bases. CDR1 and CDR2 from the germline V gene are SGHRS and YFSETQ. The CDR3 has 14 amino acids. CDR3 amino acids: CASSLAVVYNEQFF. CDR3 bases: TGCGCCAGCAGCTTGGCCGTAGTATACAATGAGCAGTTCTTC.

There are a few counts of this clone. The rearrangement uses TRBV5-1 and TRBJ1-1; 9 positions agree with TRBD1. Germline assignment: CDR1 SGHRS and CDR2 YFSETQ. With V trimmed by 3 bases and J by 4 bases, 4 bases remained unmatched. There are 14 residues in the CDR3. CDR3 loop: CASSSQGASTEAFF. In nucleotides, the CDR3 is TGCGCCAGCAGCTCACAGGGGGCAAGCACTGAAGCTTTCTTT.

The chain employs TRBV29-1 and TRBJ2-7; possibly TRBD1 for D (5 bases). The CDR3 is 15 amino acids. Germline loops: CDR1 SQVTM, CDR2 ANQGSEA. V lost 3 bases, J lost 0 bases, and 15 bases lay in between. CDR3 sequence reads: CSVDSFAGRSYEQYF. The DNA of the CDR3 is TGCAGCGTTGATTCCTTCGCAGGGCGCTCCTACGAGCAGTACTTC.

The CDR3 DNA reads as TGTGCCAGCAGTTACTCGAAGCTAGCGGGAGGGCTACCGCAGTATTTT. The encoded protein is CASSYSKLAGGLPQYF. This sequence joins TRBV6-5 and TRBJ2-3, with TRBD2 identical over 12 bases. This CDR3 has 16 amino acids. From germline, CDR1 is MNHEY and CDR2 SVGAGI. Losses at the gene ends were 0 bases for V and 10 bases for J; bases not matched to a gene: 8.

The table lists this clone with a few counts. The V and J genes are TRBV6-2 or TRBV6-3 and TRBJ1-1, with D maybe TRBD1 (6 bases). CDR1 MNHEY and CDR2 SVGEGT come from the germline V gene. V was shortened by 6 bases and J by 7 bases, with 21 bases between the two germline ends. The CDR3 runs 15 residues. This CDR3 reads CASSPRRGYGLEAFF. The CDR3 DNA reads TGTGCCAGCAGCCCGCGCAGGGGATACGGGCTTGAAGCTTTCTTT.

V and J are TRBV19 and TRBJ1-5; the match to TRBD1 covers 8 bases. The germline gives CDR1 LNHDA, CDR2 SQIVND (reference sequence). This CDR3 is 16 amino acids long. V lost 6 bases to trimming and J lost 0 bases; unmatched junction nucleotides: 7. CDR3 bases: TGTGCCAGTAGAGGGGACAGGAGCTATAGCAATCAGCCCCAGCATTTT. This translates into CASRGDRSYSNQPQHF.

V and J are TRBV5-4 and TRBJ2-7; 8 nucleotides line up with TRBD2. Germline values: CDR1 SGHNT, CDR2 YYREEE (reference sequence). This CDR3 is built from 14 residues. V shed 3 bases, J shed 2 bases, and the junction held 4 bases outside the gene matches. CDR3 region: CASSYGLAAYEQYF. As DNA, the CDR3 is TGTGCCAGCAGCTATGGACTAGCCGCCTACGAGCAGTACTTC.

V and J are TRBV25-1 and TRBJ1-1; 8 bases align to TRBD1. The CDR3 contains 17 residues. Looked up from germline, CDR1 is MGHDK and CDR2 is SYGVNS. V lost 1 base and J lost 5; bases outside the gene matches: 12. Here the CDR3 reads CASSESRQGAGGTEAFF. The DNA for the CDR3 is TGTGCCAGCAGTGAATCGCGGCAGGGGGCCGGAGGAACTGAAGCTTTCTTT.

The chain links TRBV30 to TRBJ1-4, with D maybe TRBD1 (5 bases). V was clipped by 3 bases and J by 8 bases, with 7 bases between them. The CDR3 is 11 residues long. Germline V gene lookup returns CDR1 GTSNPN and CDR2 SVGIG (reference sequence). CDR3 sequence reads: CAWSREEKLFF. The DNA of the CDR3 is TGTGCCTGGAGCAGGGAAGAAAAACTGTTTTTT.

The chain links TRBV10-3 to TRBJ1-1, with D possibly matching TRBD1 (5 bases). V lost 2 bases, J lost 1 base, and 5 bases lay in between. The CDR3 has 13 amino acids. Germline-derived CDR1 and CDR2 are ENHRY and SYGVKD. DNA for the CDR3: TGTGCCATCAGTGAGGGACAGAACACTGAAGCTTTCTTT. Encoded protein: CAISEGQNTEAFF.

This rearrangement joins TRBV7-2 to TRBJ1-1; a weak D match, TRBD1 (5 bases). Germline values: CDR1 SGHTA, CDR2 FQGNSA. CDR3 length: 13 residues. V dropped 5 bases and J dropped 2 bases, with 9 bases sitting between them. In DNA form, the CDR3 reads TGTGCCAGCAGCGCACAGGACAACACTGAAGCTTTCTTT. It specifies CASSAQDNTEAFF.

V gene TRBV24-1 combines with J gene TRBJ1-5; 8 bases agree with TRBD1. Germline V gene lookup returns CDR1 KGHDR and CDR2 SFDVKD. V trimming: 3 bases; J trimming: 5 bases; junction bases outside the gene matches: 5. The CDR3 is 15 amino acids. The CDR3 loop is CATSDAQGAYQPQHF. In DNA, the CDR3 is TGTGCCACCAGTGATGCGCAGGGGGCTTATCAGCCCCAGCATTTT.